Listed here are 12 T cell receptor beta chains from one sample, sequenced in a study of response to subunit inactivated influenza vaccine (dated by TCRdb to 2016 to 2018). Libraries were prepared through RT-PCR. Sequencing instrument: Illumina HiSeq 2500. The raw public data were reprocessed by TCRdb itself: fastp quality trimming at Q25, MiXCR clonotype calling, in-frame beta chains only. A single entry per CDR3 protein holds the most common genes and DNA from its merged rows. In all, the sample holds around 790,000 distinct CDR3 sequences, and roughly 20% of those were seen once. Around 9.6% of the sample goes to the ten largest clones. Sequencing was performed on PBMCs from blood, taken 4 to 6 days after vaccination. The receptors shown here come from a man between 45 and 60 years old who received an inactivated influenza vaccine. Donor details come from another sample of the same person, matched by shared clones.

This clonotype was observed a handful of times. The chain couples TRBV6-5 to TRBJ2-1; 8 bases are a match to TRBD2. The CDR3 consists of 14 residues. Germline CDR1 and CDR2: MNHEY and SVGAGI. J gave up 9 bases and V 2 bases, and 6 bases lay outside the gene matches. DNA for the CDR3: TGTGCCAGCAGTTACCTCGGGACTAGAGGTGAGCAGTTCTTC. Encoded protein: CASSYLGTRGEQFF.

This clonotype was counted only a few times. V gene TRBV4-2 combines with J gene TRBJ2-6; D possibly corresponds to TRBD1 (6 bases). V dropped 2 bases and J dropped 0 bases, with 11 bases sitting between them. The length of the CDR3 is 17 residues. Per germline, CDR1 LGHNA and CDR2 YNFKEQ. In DNA form, the CDR3 reads TGTGCCAGCAGCCAACTTCTGGACAGCTCTGGGGCCAACGTCCTGACTTTC. Its protein is CASSQLLDSSGANVLTF.

The chain joins TRBV20-1 to TRBJ2-7; D is unclear. Trimming removed 1 base at V and 3 bases at J, with 7 bases between. The CDR3 sequence is 12 residues long. The V gene's germline CDR1 is DFQATT and CDR2 SNEGSKA (reference sequence). The CDR3 spells CSARGRDYEQYF. CDR3 coding DNA: TGCAGTGCTAGAGGCAGAGACTACGAGCAGTACTTC.

The table lists this clonotype with a few counts. The chain recombines TRBV4-3 with TRBJ2-4; TRBD2 matches 9 bases. The length of the CDR3 is 18 residues. Germline V CDR1 and CDR2: LGHNA, YSLEER. The V gene end was trimmed by 0 bases and the J gene end by 7 bases; junction bases not matched to a gene: 13. Here the CDR3 DNA reads TGCGCCAGCAGCCAAGATTTCGTCGCGGCGGGAGGGGGGAACATTCAGTACTTC. The encoded protein is CASSQDFVAAGGGNIQYF.

This clonotype was observed a handful of times. This chain joins TRBV5-1 and TRBJ2-7; TRBD1 matches 7 bases. Germline V lookup: CDR1 SGHRS, CDR2 YFSETQ. Trimming cost V 3 bases and J 6 bases; bases outside gene matches: 12. The CDR3 runs 15 residues. CDR3 coding DNA: TGCGCCAGCAGCTCCGGATCTTCACAGGGGCTCGAGCAGTACTTC. This gives the protein CASSSGSSQGLEQYF. Together with reference TRBV5-1 and TRBJ2-7, the CDR3 gives the full variable domain: KAGVTQTPRYLIKTRGQQVTLSCSPISGHRSVSWYQQTPGQGLQFLFEYFSETQRNKGNFPGRFSGRQFSNSRSEMNVSTLELGDSALYLCASSSGSSQGLEQYFGPGTRLTVT.

This clonotype was counted at least ten times. The junction departs from the called germline gene at one end, perhaps through a read error. This chain uses TRBV7-9 with TRBJ1-1; D gene ambiguous. Germline CDR1 reads SEHNR; CDR2 reads FQNEAQ (reference sequence). The CDR3 spans 12 residues. The CDR3, as DNA: TGCGCCAGCAGCGCGGGAAACACTGAAGCTTTCTTT. Its translation is CASSAGNTEAFF.

This chain links TRBV6-5 with TRBJ1-5; D is unclear. CDR3 length: 14 amino acids. Germline assignment: CDR1 MNHEY and CDR2 SVGAGI. The ends were cut back, 5 bases at V and 4 bases at J, with 12 bases in the middle. The CDR3 is CASSQPWANQPQHF. The CDR3 bases are TGTGCCAGCAGTCAACCCTGGGCTAATCAGCCCCAGCATTTT.

This clonotype appeared many times. J is TRBJ1-5 and V is TRBV12-3 or TRBV12-4; D remains unclear. V lost 2 bases and J lost 7, with 6 bases in between. This CDR3 is 12 amino acids long. Here the CDR3 DNA reads TGTGCCAGCAGTTTATACGGACAGCCCCAGCATTTT. Protein: CASSLYGQPQHF.

This clonotype was recorded at least ten times. The chain couples TRBV29-1 to TRBJ2-5, with TRBD2 identical over 7 bases. This CDR3 is 15 amino acids long. V lost 3 bases and J lost 0; bases outside the gene matches: 7. Germline values: CDR1 SQVTM, CDR2 ANQGSEA. CDR3 sequence: CSVDGRGRYQETQYF. The CDR3, as DNA: TGCAGCGTTGATGGGAGGGGCCGGTACCAAGAGACCCAGTACTTC. Full variable domain (rest looked up from reference TRBV29-1 and TRBJ2-5): SAVISQKPSRDICQRGTSLTIQCQVDSQVTMMFWYRQQPGQSLTLIATANQGSEATYESGFVIDKFPISRPNLTFSTLTVSNMSPEDSSIYLCSVDGRGRYQETQYFGPGTRLLVL.

This clonotype was counted a few times. One junction end does not reproduce the germline sequence, and a read error may be involved. The DNA of the CDR3 is TGTGCCAGCAGCCTAGCGGGTAGCGGGGGATGGGACTACAATGAGCAGTTCTTC. Amino acids: CASSLAGSGGWDYNEQFF. V usage is TRBV7-8 and J usage is TRBJ2-1, with 9 positions matching TRBD2. Germline CDR1 is SGHVS and CDR2 is FQNEAQ. The CDR3 runs to 18 residues.

This clonotype was picked up a small number of times. This chain connects TRBV11-2 to TRBJ2-7, with TRBD2 identical over 10 bases. V was clipped by 1 base and J by 6 bases; unmatched bases: 9. Germline lookup yields CDR1 SGHAT and CDR2 FQNNGV. This CDR3 is built from 16 residues. DNA for the CDR3: TGTGCCAGCAGCTTAGTGTTGGTAGCGGGGGGTAGCGAGCAGTACTTC. It yields the protein CASSLVLVAGGSEQYF.

The rearrangement uses TRBV9 and TRBJ2-1; D possibly matches TRBD1 or TRBD2 (5 bases each). V was shortened by 0 bases and J by 9 bases, with 16 bases between the two germline ends. The CDR3 has 15 amino acids. Germline assignment: CDR1 SGDLS and CDR2 YYNGEE. The CDR3 region has the DNA TGTGCCAGCAGCGTAGAAGGGGAGACTCGGGGTGAGCAGTTCTTC. It is translated as CASSVEGETRGEQFF. Using reference TRBV9 and TRBJ2-1 for the parts outside the CDR3, the full variable domain is DSGVTQTPKHLITATGQRVTLRCSPRSGDLSVYWYQQSLDQGLQFLIQYYNGEERAKGNILERFSAQQFPDLHSELNLSSLELGDSALYFCASSVEGETRGEQFFGPGTRLTVL.